This is a list of T cell receptor beta chains from one sample in a study of OX40 agonist ivuxolimab in advanced cancers. Profiled with immunoSEQ multiplex PCR; TCRdb holds only in-frame clones, not every one. The sample holds about 46,000 clones, under 90% seen once. The sample was CD4+ or CD8+ T cells sorted from blood, taken in a trial of the OX40 agonist ivuxolimab. The receptors come from an adult with an advanced solid tumor such as melanoma, head and neck, liver or kidney cancer. Both conserved end residues are part of each CDR3. The D gene is left open where the match is weak. The listing skips clone size in some rows; elsewhere it reads once, few, many or a size class.

J: TRBJ2-7; D: .; size: .; V: TRBV6-6; DNA: TGTGCCAGCAGTTATAGGGTGAGCTCCTACGAGCAGTACTTC; CDR3: CASSYRVSSYEQYF
J: TRBJ2-3; D: .; size: .; V: TRBV7-8; DNA: TGTGCCAGCAGCTCATATTTATTCAGGGGGGCAGATACGCAGTATTTT; CDR3: CASSSYLFRGADTQYF
J: TRBJ1-6; D: .; size: .; V: TRBV6-1; DNA: TGTGCCAGCAGTGAAGAGGCTCATAATTCACCCCTCCACTTT; CDR3: CASSEEAHNSPLHF
J: TRBJ1-1; D: .; size: .; V: TRBV28; DNA: TGTGCCAGCATTCGACTAATGAACACTGAAGCTTTCTTT; CDR3: CASIRLMNTEAFF
J: TRBJ1-1; D: .; size: .; V: TRBV7-7; DNA: TGTGCTAGCAGCTTATGGCAGGGCACTGAAGCTTTCTTT; CDR3: CASSLWQGTEAFF
J: TRBJ2-3; D: TRBD2; size: .; V: TRBV9; DNA: TGTGCCAGCAGCGTAGAAACTCTAGCGGGGGCCTACACAGATACGCAGTATTTT; CDR3: CASSVETLAGAYTDTQYF
J: TRBJ2-7; D: TRBD2; size: .; V: TRBV9; DNA: TGTGCCAGCAGCGTGACTAGCGGGGGCCGAATTGGCGAGCAGTACTTC; CDR3: CASSVTSGGRIGEQYF
J: TRBJ1-1; D: .; size: .; V: TRBV7-2; DNA: TGTGCCAGCAGCTCTAAACAGGGGAACACTGAAGCTTTCTTT; CDR3: CASSSKQGNTEAFF
J: TRBJ1-3; D: .; size: .; V: TRBV14; DNA: TGTGCCAGCAGCCGGAGCTCTGGAAACACCATATATTTT; CDR3: CASSRSSGNTIYF
J: TRBJ1-5; D: .; size: .; V: TRBV10-1; DNA: TGCGCCAGCAGTGGGGGCAATCAGCCCCAGCATTTT; CDR3: CASSGGNQPQHF
J: TRBJ2-5; D: TRBD2; size: .; V: TRBV5-1; DNA: TGCGCCAGCAGCCGCACCTTGACTAGCGGGGCGGTTGGGGAGACCCAGTACTTC; CDR3: CASSRTLTSGAVGETQYF
J: TRBJ1-1; D: TRBD1; size: .; V: TRBV10-3; DNA: TGTGCCATCCGGGACAGGCGGGACACTGAAGCTTTCTTT; CDR3: CAIRDRRDTEAFF
J: TRBJ2-1; D: .; size: .; V: TRBV15; DNA: TGTGCCACCAGCAGAGATATGACACGAAACAATGAGCAGTTCTTC; CDR3: CATSRDMTRNNEQFF
J: TRBJ2-3; D: TRBD2; size: once; V: TRBV5-1; DNA: TGCGCCAGCAGCTTGGGTGCGGGGGAGAAAGATACGCAGTATTTT; CDR3: CASSLGAGEKDTQYF
J: TRBJ1-2; D: TRBD1; size: .; V: TRBV5-6; DNA: TGTGCCAGCAGCCCCAGTTGGACAGGGAACTATGGCTACACCTTC; CDR3: CASSPSWTGNYGYTF
J: TRBJ1-3; D: .; size: .; V: TRBV5-6; DNA: TGTGCCAGCAGCTTATTTGGTGAGGGAGCCTCTGGAAACACCATATATTTT; CDR3: CASSLFGEGASGNTIYF
J: TRBJ2-7; D: .; size: .; V: TRBV5-1; DNA: TGCGCCAGCAGTCGTGACAGCCTCTACGAGCAGTACTTC; CDR3: CASSRDSLYEQYF